One T cell receptor (beta chain) is described in this entry. Its antigen remains unidentified. No base quality information exists; no much larger clone differs at one position. This sample stems from a study of cytomegalovirus exposure and HLA in healthy donors listed by TCRdb under 2017. About the study as a whole: An earlier analysis of several hundred of the donors reported 276 Gb of sequence data and 95 million to 120 million unique TCR beta sequences obtained from some 170 million T cells. In addition to the first cohort of around 670 subjects, a separate validation cohort of 130 or so different subjects was used. To study patterns of TCR occurrence, a later analysis re-analyzed previously published TCR beta repertoires from 600 to 750 donors and added high-resolution HLA genotyping. High-throughput TCR immunosequencing, statistical association of individual TCRs with disease status, and machine learning were combined to predict cytomegalovirus infection status. An earlier analysis of 587 of the donors used high-throughput TCR beta sequencing to judge whether each TCR beta V gene segment behaved as functional or pseudogenic. A later genetic analysis took genome-wide SNP genotypes for about 65% of the 666 donors and used that subset as a discovery cohort. Alongside the repertoire data, information on donor age, sex, ethnicity and CMV serostatus was compiled. In the later analysis, no new phenotypic data were used to find candidate immune exposures; instead, reliance was placed on TCR beta sequences and their occurrence across donors. Among approximately 370 genotyped donors of the cohort, an average of around 250,000 unique TCR beta nucleotide sequences was sequenced per donor, of which 15% to 20% were non-productive. The number of donors typed differed by locus, with roughly 620-640 for A, B, C, DRB1 and DQB1, 522 for DQA1, over 600 for DPA1, and some 440 for DPB1. Every repertoire in the discovery cohort had been generated on one and the same sequencing platform. The study aimed to test whether signatures of past pathogen exposure could be identified by cataloging public T cell receptors. The T cell repertoires of under 750 subjects were profiled by immunosequencing and related to cytomegalovirus serostatus. Among the roughly 380 genotyped donors, around 81% belonged to the genetic ancestry cluster associated with self-reported Caucasian donors. An early release that covered 500 to 800 HLA-typed donors contained 250 to 350 gigabases of sequencing data and about 84 million unique TCR sequences. Roughly 5 DR-DQ haplotypes were handled as single units for association and clustering, since linkage in the cohort was strong. HLA typing covered class I and class II loci at four-digit resolution.

Here V drops 5 bases and J drops 0 bases, and the junction holds 5 bases not matched to any gene. The germline V gene (reference sequence) specifies MNHEY as CDR1 and SMNVEV as CDR2. The CDR3 runs 16 residues from the cysteine to the phenylalanine. The sequence is cut down to CDR3 DNA, 48 bases in frame from base 1. Overall study outcomes, separate from this receptor: A few of the identified cytomegalovirus-associated TCR beta chains were confirmed in vitro to be specific for cytomegalovirus antigens. Some IMGT-functional V segments, including TRBV6-2 and TRBV6-3, could not be distinguished by the 87-base-pair reads and were therefore excluded. The study gave a list of over 150 TCR beta chains associated with cytomegalovirus. Strong co-occurrence of HLA alleles, especially DR and DQ, made assigning TCR associations to individual alleles difficult. A further reported finding was that TCR beta sequences accurately predicted the HLA-A and HLA-B alleles for most subjects in the first cohort. Presence/absence analyses assumed roughly uniform sequencing depth across donors, an assumption that may not hold. A later analysis associated roughly 17,000 TCR beta sequences with specific HLA alleles at a false discovery rate of 0.05. Most CMV-associated TCR beta chains appeared to be HLA-restricted in a later analysis, and the HLA associations seemed to be driven largely by CMV exposure. Across donors, most TCR sequences were observed very rarely, whereas some public TCRs were present in many individuals. The authors suggested that the approach could potentially be extended to other disease states and immunological phenotypes. According to a later analysis, parvovirus B19, influenza, CMV and Epstein-Barr virus appeared linked to several top co-occurrence clusters. HLA typing was unavailable for some donors at each locus, so association tests used only the typed subset. In an earlier analysis of fewer than 750 of the donors, most TCR beta V segments were observed in productive rearrangements about 90% or about 30% of the time, broadly matching IMGT annotations. Compared with the roughly 670-donor mean, donors in an Asian-associated ancestry cluster had fewer N-insertions in productive TCRs, according to a later genetic analysis. A later analysis found that HLA-associated TCR beta chains were more clonally expanded and had lower generation probabilities than equally common non-associated chains. For the cohort, immune exposure information was limited to CMV serostatus. Only TCR beta chains were sequenced in this cohort, and the absence of alpha or paired-chain data limited detectable features. V-gene and J-gene trimming of TCR beta chains was associated with a missense DCLRE1C variant in a later genetic analysis, and the association was replicated in an independent cohort. Linkage disequilibrium might explain the correlated functional status among segregating V segments, but an unknown experimental factor could not be excluded. Cytomegalovirus status was reported to be diagnosed by the classifier with high specificity and sensitivity in both the original and validation cohorts. In a later analysis, the rate of TCR association differed among HLA loci, with DRB1 alleles having the most associated TCRs and HLA-C alleles having the fewest. Because counts were too low, about 18 rarely observed V segments, including chromosome 9 orphons, were left out of the earlier analysis of about 500 of the donors. A cluster of highly shared sequence variants was judged likely to be a technical artifact of the sequencing pipeline.

Libraries were made using the immunoSEQ multiplex PCR assay. For the multiplex PCR, a mixture combining 60 forward primers for TCR Vbeta segments and 13 reverse primers for TCR Jbeta segments was used. Amplification of the CDR3 region of rearranged TCR beta genes was performed with a multiplex PCR assay on genomic DNA. Amplified TCR beta libraries were sequenced as 87-base-pair reads on the Illumina HiSeq System. Regarding the original processing steps: Across the roughly 670 repertoires, a later analysis counted 80 million or so unique TCR beta chains, roughly 11 million of which were shared by at least two donors. A nearest-neighbor algorithm error-corrected the raw reads and collapsed the reads into unique sequences, merging closely related sequences to remove PCR and sequencing errors. V, D and J gene segments were assigned by aligning CDR3 sequences to IMGT reference sequences. For a sequence to be retained, a match of at least six nucleotides to both a V gene segment and a J gene segment was required. A rearrangement counted as productive if the CDR3 had no stop codons and remained in frame with V and J, and every other rearrangement counted as non-productive. Following IMGT convention, CDR3 was defined as the stretch from the second conserved V-encoded cysteine to the conserved J-encoded phenylalanine. Sequences without an unambiguous match to a single V gene segment were excluded from the earlier analysis of 587 of the donors. In an earlier analysis of several hundred of the donors, V segments were called functional above 56.7% productive rearrangements and were called segregating when the between-donor standard deviation exceeded 5%. A statistical classification framework was built for diagnosing cytomegalovirus status from the catalog of TCR beta chain sequences. In a later analysis, TCR nucleotide sequences were compared against IMGT/GENE-DB human TR gene sequences so that V and J genes could be assigned. A later analysis assigned CDR3 sequences and most-parsimonious VDJ recombination scenarios with the TCRdist pipeline. In a later analysis, every TCR beta chain was defined by the combination of its CDR3 amino acid sequence and its V-gene family, and reads without a unique V-gene family were dropped. To address suspected cross-contamination and a sequencing artifact, a later analysis removed 592 highly shared, low-generation-probability nucleotide sequences. For each public chain, a later analysis derived a clonal expansion index from normalized ranks of inferred template counts within each repertoire. In a later analysis, generation probabilities were computed using a VDJ recombination model fitted to out-of-frame rearrangements, and the results were checked against IGoR. In a later analysis, TCR-TCR, TCR-HLA and TCR-CMV co-occurrence was scored with hypergeometric tests, and a repertoire-size bias correction was applied to TCR pairs. In a later analysis, false discovery rates were estimated by permuting HLA or CMV assignments 20 times. In a later analysis, co-occurring TCRs were grouped using DBSCAN, with TCRdist sequence similarity added in when clustering inside HLA-allele-positive subsets. Repertoires with fewer than 30,000 or more than 120,000 public chains, plus five repertoires with anomalous nucleotide sharing, were excluded from co-occurrence clustering. TCRdb limited this immuneACCESS table to in-frame rearrangements with V and J called. A share of clones is missing; checked studies link under half to unresolved V genes, and the rest is unexplained. Clonal size and the V and J genes are those of that table, whereas D and trimming came from the DNA. For this sample there are 50,000 or so clones; around 70% appear just once. The ten largest make up around 8.4% of the sample.

The cohort was made up of around 720 healthy bone marrow donors. At the time of sampling, every cohort member was nominally healthy, though immune exposures that went unrecorded were likely present. The donor tested CMV seronegative and was one of the 352 seronegative cohort members. A peripheral blood sample was collected from each donor, and TCR beta sequencing was performed on peripheral blood mononuclear cells. The Qiagen DNeasy Blood Extraction Kit was used to extract genomic DNA from the blood cell samples. This chain joins TRBV27 to TRBJ2-5; TRBD2 lines up with 11 middle nucleotides. The sequencing input was PBMCs. This clonotype was obtained from a woman between 45 and 65 years old in good health and CMV-seronegative. The DNA sequence follows: TGTGCCAGCAGTAACCGACTAGCGGGGAACCAAGAGACCCAGTACTTC. Its protein reads: CASSNRLAGNQETQYF.